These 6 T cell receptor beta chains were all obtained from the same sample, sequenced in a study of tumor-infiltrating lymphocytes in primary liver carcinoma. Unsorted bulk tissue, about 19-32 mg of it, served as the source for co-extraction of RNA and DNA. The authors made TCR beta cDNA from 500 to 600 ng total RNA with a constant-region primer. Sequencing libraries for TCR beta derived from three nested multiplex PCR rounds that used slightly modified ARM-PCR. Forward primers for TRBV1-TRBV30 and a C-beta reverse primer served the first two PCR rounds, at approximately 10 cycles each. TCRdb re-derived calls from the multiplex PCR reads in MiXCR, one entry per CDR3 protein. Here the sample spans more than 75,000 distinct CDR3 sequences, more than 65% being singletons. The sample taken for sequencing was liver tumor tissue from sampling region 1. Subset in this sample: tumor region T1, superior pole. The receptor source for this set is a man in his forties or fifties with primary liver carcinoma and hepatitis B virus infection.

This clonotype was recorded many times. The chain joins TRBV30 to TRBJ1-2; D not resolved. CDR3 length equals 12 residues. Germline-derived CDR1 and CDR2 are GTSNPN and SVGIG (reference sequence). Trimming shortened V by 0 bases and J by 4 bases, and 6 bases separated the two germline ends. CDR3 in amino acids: CAWSVGGYGYTF. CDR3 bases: TGTGCCTGGAGTGTGGGAGGCTATGGCTACACCTTC.

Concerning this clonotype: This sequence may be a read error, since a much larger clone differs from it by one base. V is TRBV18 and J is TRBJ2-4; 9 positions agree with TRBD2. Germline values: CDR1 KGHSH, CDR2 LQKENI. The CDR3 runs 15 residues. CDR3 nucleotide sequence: TGTGCCAGCTCACCACTAGCGGGAGCCAAAAACATGCAGTACTTC. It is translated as CASSPLAGAKNMQYF.

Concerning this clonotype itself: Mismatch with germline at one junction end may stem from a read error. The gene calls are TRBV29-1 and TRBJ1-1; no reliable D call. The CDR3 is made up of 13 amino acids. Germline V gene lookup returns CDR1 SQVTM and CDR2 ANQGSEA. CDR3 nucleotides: TGCGGCGTTATGAGGCAGATGAACACTGAAGCTTTCTTT. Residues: CGVMRQMNTEAFF. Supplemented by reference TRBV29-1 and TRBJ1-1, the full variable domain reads SAVISQKPSRDICQRGTSLTIQCQVDSQVTMMFWYRQQPGQSLTLIATANQGSEATYESGFVIDKFPISRPNLTFSTLTVSNMSPEDSSIYLCGVMRQMNTEAFFGQGTRLTVV.

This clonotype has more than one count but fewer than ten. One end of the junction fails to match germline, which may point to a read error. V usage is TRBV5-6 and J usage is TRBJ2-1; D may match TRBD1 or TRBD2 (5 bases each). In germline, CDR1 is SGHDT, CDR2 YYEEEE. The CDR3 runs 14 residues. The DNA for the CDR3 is TGTACCAGCAGATTCGGGGCGGTGGGCAATGAGCAGTTCTTT. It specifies CTSRFGAVGNEQFF.

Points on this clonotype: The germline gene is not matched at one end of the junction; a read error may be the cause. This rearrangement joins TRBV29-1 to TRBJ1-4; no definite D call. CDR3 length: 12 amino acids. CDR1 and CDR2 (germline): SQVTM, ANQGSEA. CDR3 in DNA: TGCAGCGGTGGATCAACTAATGAAAAACTGTCTTTT. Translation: CSGGSTNEKLSF.

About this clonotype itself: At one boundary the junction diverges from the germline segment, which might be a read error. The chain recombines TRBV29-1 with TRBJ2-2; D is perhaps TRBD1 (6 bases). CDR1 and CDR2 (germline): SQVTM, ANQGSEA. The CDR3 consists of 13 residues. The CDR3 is CSVDLGAPGELFF. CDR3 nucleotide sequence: TGCAGTGTTGACCTGGGGGCACCCGGGGAGCTGTTTTTT.